These T cell receptor beta chains were read from a single sample in a study of shared clonotypes between healthy human individuals. Sequenced by immunoSEQ multiplex PCR; TCRdb stores in-frame clones only, minus some. The sample shows over 850,000 clones, approximately 78% of them seen only once. Material: memory CD4+ T cells from PBMCs. These receptors were collected from a man younger than 35 in good health. Some clones in this sample may be carry-over from other donors' samples. Both conserved end residues are part of each CDR3. Each record gives: J gene, D gene, clone size, V gene, CDR3 DNA, CDR3 protein. The D gene is left open where the match is weak. The listing skips clone size in some rows; elsewhere it reads once, few, many or a size class.

J gene: TRBJ2-7; D gene: NA; clone size: NA; V gene: TRBV28; CDR3 DNA: TGTGCCAGCAGTGTAATACAGGGAATCGACGAGCAGTACTTC; CDR3 protein: CASSVIQGIDEQYF
J gene: TRBJ2-1; D gene: TRBD2; clone size: NA; V gene: TRBV5-1; CDR3 DNA: TGCGCCAGCAGCTCCACTAGCGGGAGCCTATACAATGAGCAGTTCTTC; CDR3 protein: CASSSTSGSLYNEQFF
J gene: TRBJ1-1; D gene: NA; clone size: many; V gene: TRBV5-4; CDR3 DNA: TGTGCCAGCAGCTTAGAACAGAACACTGAAGCTTTCTTT; CDR3 protein: CASSLEQNTEAFF
J gene: TRBJ2-7; D gene: NA; clone size: few; V gene: TRBV7-2; CDR3 DNA: TGTGCCAGCAGCTTAGGTACAGGAACCTACGAGCAGTACTTC; CDR3 protein: CASSLGTGTYEQYF
J gene: TRBJ2-3; D gene: NA; clone size: NA; V gene: TRBV7-9; CDR3 DNA: TGTGCCAGTCTCGTCGGTCAGGGGAGCACAGATACGCAGTATTTT; CDR3 protein: CASLVGQGSTDTQYF
J gene: TRBJ1-1; D gene: NA; clone size: NA; V gene: TRBV5-1; CDR3 DNA: TGCGCCAGCGGCCCAGGGATGCAAAAGAACACTGAAGCTTTCTTT; CDR3 protein: CASGPGMQKNTEAFF
J gene: TRBJ1-5; D gene: NA; clone size: NA; V gene: TRBV30; CDR3 DNA: TGTGCCTGGAGTGGGGCGGGAGGGTATTTCAATCAGCCCCAGCATTTT; CDR3 protein: CAWSGAGGYFNQPQHF
J gene: TRBJ2-7; D gene: NA; clone size: NA; V gene: TRBV18; CDR3 DNA: TGTGCCAGCTCACCCCCTGTGGGCCACGAGCAGTACTTC; CDR3 protein: CASSPPVGHEQYF
J gene: TRBJ2-1; D gene: NA; clone size: NA; V gene: TRBV6-1; CDR3 DNA: TGTGCCAGCAGTGATAGTACGGGGTTTGAGCAGTTCTTC; CDR3 protein: CASSDSTGFEQFF
J gene: TRBJ2-6; D gene: NA; clone size: NA; V gene: TRBV29-1; CDR3 DNA: TGCAGCGTTGAAGATCAATCTGGGGCCAACGTCCTGACTTTC; CDR3 protein: CSVEDQSGANVLTF
J gene: TRBJ2-7; D gene: TRBD1; clone size: NA; V gene: TRBV23-1; CDR3 DNA: TGCGCCAGCAGTCAATCCGACAGGGCGAGCTCCTACGAGCAGTACTTC; CDR3 protein: CASSQSDRASSYEQYF
J gene: TRBJ2-5; D gene: NA; clone size: few; V gene: TRBV5-4; CDR3 DNA: TGTGCCAGCAGCCAAAGAGGGGGAGGGCCGGAAGAGACCCAGTACTTC; CDR3 protein: CASSQRGGGPEETQYF
J gene: TRBJ2-1; D gene: NA; clone size: NA; V gene: TRBV30; CDR3 DNA: TGTGCCTGGAGTGGACATGCCCGGCTAGCTGGAGACGAGCAGTTCTTC; CDR3 protein: CAWSGHARLAGDEQFF
J gene: TRBJ1-5; D gene: NA; clone size: NA; V gene: TRBV6-1; CDR3 DNA: TGTGCCAGCAGTCGAGGAGCAGGGGAGCATTTT; CDR3 protein: CASSRGAGEHF
J gene: TRBJ1-1; D gene: NA; clone size: NA; V gene: TRBV28; CDR3 DNA: TGTGCCAGCAGTTTCTCCCAGGGAAGGGGGTATACTGAAGCTTTCTTT; CDR3 protein: CASSFSQGRGYTEAFF